This TCR beta chain was captured in a study of blood T cell repertoires in COVID-19. Profiled with immunoSEQ multiplex PCR; TCRdb holds only in-frame clones, not every one. This table holds hundreds of thousands of clones, approximately 88% found once. Germline V gene lookup returns CDR1 SGHKS and CDR2 YYEKEE (reference sequence). Trimming pared 4 bases from V and 2 bases from J, leaving 9 bases between. This CDR3 region has 14 residues. This TCR was sampled from a woman in her 70s with COVID-19, enrolled during active disease. Material for sequencing was peripheral blood. The V and J genes are TRBV5-5 and TRBJ1-4; D is possibly TRBD1 (6 bases). The CDR3 DNA reads as TGTGCCAGCAGCCGGACAGCGACTAATGAAAAACTGTTTTTT. The encoded protein is CASSRTATNEKLFF.